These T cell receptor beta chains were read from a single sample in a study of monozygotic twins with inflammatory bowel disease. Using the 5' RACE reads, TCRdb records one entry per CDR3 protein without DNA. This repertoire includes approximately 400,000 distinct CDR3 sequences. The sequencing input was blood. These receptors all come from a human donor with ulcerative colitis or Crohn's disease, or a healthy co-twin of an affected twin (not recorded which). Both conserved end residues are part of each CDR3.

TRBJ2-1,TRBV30,CAWEGLAGYNEQFF
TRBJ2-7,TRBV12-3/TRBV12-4,CASSYPGQGWYEQYF
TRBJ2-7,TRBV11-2,CASSLSDGSSYEQYF
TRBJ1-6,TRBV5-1,CASSLNGQENSPLHF
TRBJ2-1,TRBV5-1,CASSLERLARDNEQFF
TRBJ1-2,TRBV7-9,CASTREAYYGYTF
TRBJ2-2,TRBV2,CASRSDRVGTGELFF
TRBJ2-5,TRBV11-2,CASSLLQENQYF
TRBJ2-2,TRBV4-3,CASSPDYTNTGELFF
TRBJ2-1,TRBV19,CASQPERALLRNEQFF
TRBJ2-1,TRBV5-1,CASSFGPKGGEQFF
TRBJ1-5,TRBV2,CASSTQGLDLQPQHF
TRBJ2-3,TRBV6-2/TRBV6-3,CASSYSLGSTQYF
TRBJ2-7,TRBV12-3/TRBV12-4,CASSGPGKSEQYF
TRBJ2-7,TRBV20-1,CSASQPGLYEQYF
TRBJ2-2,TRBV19,CASSIRGPRAGELFF
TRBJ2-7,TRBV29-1,CSVEDLGGIPYEQYF
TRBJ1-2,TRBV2,CATTTSGTYGYTF
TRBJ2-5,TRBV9,CASSVGTANGETQYF
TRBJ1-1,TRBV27,CASNIGAGTEAFF
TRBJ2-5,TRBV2,CASNRLAGLGETQYF
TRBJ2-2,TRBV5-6,CASSFRDRRAGELFF
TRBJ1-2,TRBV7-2,CASSQSYGYTF
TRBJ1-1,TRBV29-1,CSVQGQEGMNTEAFF
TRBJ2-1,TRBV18,CASSPPRGAEQFF
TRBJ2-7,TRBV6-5,CASSYSSSVEQYF
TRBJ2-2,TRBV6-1,CASRDGAGFTGELFF
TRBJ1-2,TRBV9,CASSVGDRMDGYTF
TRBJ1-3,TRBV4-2,CASSQPGGPGNTIYF
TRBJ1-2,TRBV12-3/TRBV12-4,CASSSRRGERGYTF